The 9 T cell receptor beta chains listed next were all sequenced from one sample in a study of breast tumors, draining lymph nodes, adjacent tissues. TCRdb re-called the multiplex PCR reads with MiXCR, one entry per CDR3 protein. The profile shows 80,000 to 130,000 distinct CDR3 sequences, approximately 22% of them singletons. Breast cancer patients provided tissue from their axillary draining lymph nodes. The sample was axillary lymph node tissue. All receptors derive from a female donor with breast cancer. Some clones in this sample may be carry-over from other donors' samples.

In this sample, this clonotype turned up many times. The chain links TRBV6-5 to TRBJ1-3; a possible D gene is TRBD1 (6 bases). There are 16 residues in the CDR3. Germline V gene lookup returns CDR1 MNHEY and CDR2 SVGAGI. The V gene lost 0 bases and the J gene lost 2 bases, with 11 bases spanning the gap. In DNA, the CDR3 is TGTGCCAGCAGTTACTCTATGGCAGGGGCTGGAAACACCATATATTTT. Encoded protein: CASSYSMAGAGNTIYF.

This clonotype showed up many times. V is TRBV19 and J is TRBJ1-4, with D perhaps matching TRBD1 (6 bases). The germline gives CDR1 LNHDA, CDR2 SQIVND (reference sequence). The CDR3 length is 12 residues. Trimming removed 5 bases from V and 11 bases from J, with 12 bases in between. DNA for the CDR3: TGTGCCAGTAGTCCCCTCGGGGGCAAACTGTTTTTT. Translating gives CASSPLGGKLFF.

There are many counts of this clonotype. V usage is TRBV2 and J usage is TRBJ2-3; D remains ambiguous. V gave up 7 bases and J gave up 9 bases, with 14 bases separating them. This CDR3 is 12 amino acids long. Germline-derived CDR1 and CDR2 are SNHLY and FYNNEI. Written as DNA, the CDR3 is TGTGCCAGCACCCAGGTGGGCCTCACGCAGTATTTT. Encoded protein: CASTQVGLTQYF.

The sample holds many counts of this clonotype. The chain combines TRBV7-3 with TRBJ2-5; TRBD2 agrees at 14 bases. The CDR3 has 15 amino acids. V lost 5 bases, J lost 5 bases, and 4 bases stayed unmatched. CDR1 is SGHTA, CDR2 FQGTGA, per germline. CDR3 region: CASSPGTSGSETQYF. Here the CDR3 DNA reads TGTGCCAGCAGCCCCGGGACTAGCGGGAGTGAGACCCAGTACTTC. Combining the CDR3 with reference TRBV7-3 and TRBJ2-5 gives the whole variable domain GAGVSQTPSNKVTEKGKYVELRCDPISGHTALYWYRQSLGQGPEFLIYFQGTGAADDSGLPNDRFFAVRPEGSVSTLKIQRTERGDSAVYLCASSPGTSGSETQYFGPGTRLLVL.

This clonotype was recorded at least ten times. The genes are TRBV15 and TRBJ1-2, with D possibly TRBD1 on 6 matching bases. Germline values: CDR1 LNHNV, CDR2 YYDKDF (reference sequence). V dropped 0 bases and J dropped 2 bases, with 10 bases sitting between them. The CDR3 covers 15 residues. DNA of the CDR3: TGTGCCACCAGCAGAGATGCAGGGGCCAACTATGGCTACACCTTC. It yields the protein CATSRDAGANYGYTF.

This clonotype was counted ten times or more. The rearrangement links TRBV5-6 to TRBJ1-5; D may be TRBD1 (6 bases). V lost 2 bases and J lost 2, with 8 bases in between. This CDR3 spans 14 amino acids. Germline V lookup: CDR1 SGHDT, CDR2 YYEEEE. The CDR3, as DNA: TGTGCCAGCAGCTTTCGACAGGGCAATCAGCCCCAGCATTTT. It is translated as CASSFRQGNQPQHF. Complete variable domain (other parts from reference TRBV5-6 and TRBJ1-5): DAGVTQSPTHLIKTRGQQVTLRCSPKSGHDTVSWYQQALGQGPQFIFQYYEEEERQRGNFPDRFSGHQFPNYSSELNVNALLLGDSALYLCASSFRQGNQPQHFGDGTRLSIL.

This clonotype was seen ten or more times. V usage is TRBV5-1 and J usage is TRBJ2-7; 9 bases are a match to TRBD2. The CDR3 runs 15 residues. Unmatched junction bases numbered 4, after V lost 2 bases and J lost 1 base. CDR1 is SGHRS, CDR2 YFSETQ, per germline. The CDR3 reads CASSFSSGTSYEQYF. CDR3 nucleotides: TGCGCCAGCAGCTTTTCTAGCGGGACATCCTACGAGCAGTACTTC.

This clonotype has a count of ten or more. The chain links TRBV6-5 to TRBJ2-7; D is uncertain. Between the trimmed V and J ends, which lost 4 bases and 6 bases, there was a span of 13 bases. Germline CDR1 and CDR2: MNHEY and SVGAGI. CDR3 length equals 13 residues. The CDR3 nucleotides read TGTGCCAGCAGTTCGCCGGCGGTTGGCGAGCAGTACTTC. This gives the protein CASSSPAVGEQYF.

This clonotype was detected many times. The CDR3 protein is CSWRRADPNQPQHF. CDR3 DNA sequence: TGCAGTTGGCGGAGGGCCGACCCCAATCAGCCCCAGCATTTT. The V and J genes are TRBV20-1 and TRBJ1-5; D call uncertain. Germline CDR1 DFQATT, CDR2 SNEGSKA (reference sequence). The CDR3 sequence is 14 residues long. The ends were cut back, 8 bases at V and 3 bases at J, with 17 bases in the middle.